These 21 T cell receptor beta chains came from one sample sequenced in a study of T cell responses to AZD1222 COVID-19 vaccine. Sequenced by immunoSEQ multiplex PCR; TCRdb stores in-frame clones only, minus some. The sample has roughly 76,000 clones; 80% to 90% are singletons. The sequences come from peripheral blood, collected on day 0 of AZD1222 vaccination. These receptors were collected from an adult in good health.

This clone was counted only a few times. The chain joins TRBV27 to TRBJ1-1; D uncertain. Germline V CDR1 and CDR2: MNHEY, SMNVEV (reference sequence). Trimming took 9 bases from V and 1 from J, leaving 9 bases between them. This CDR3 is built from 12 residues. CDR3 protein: CASRRGNTEAFF. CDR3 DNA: TGTGCCAGTCGGCGAGGGAACACTGAAGCTTTCTTT.

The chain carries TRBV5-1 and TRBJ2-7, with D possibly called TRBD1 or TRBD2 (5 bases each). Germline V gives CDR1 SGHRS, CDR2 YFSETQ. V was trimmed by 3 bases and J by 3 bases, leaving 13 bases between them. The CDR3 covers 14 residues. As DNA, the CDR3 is TGCGCCAGCAGCTCGGGGCTAAATTACTACGAGCAGTACTTC. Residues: CASSSGLNYYEQYF.

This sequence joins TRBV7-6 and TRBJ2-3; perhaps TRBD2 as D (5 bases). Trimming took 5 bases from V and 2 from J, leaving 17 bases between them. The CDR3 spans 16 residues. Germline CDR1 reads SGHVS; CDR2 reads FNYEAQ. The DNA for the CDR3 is TGTGCCAGCAGCCTGAGAACCGGGAAGGTCACAGATACGCAGTATTTT. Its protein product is CASSLRTGKVTDTQYF.

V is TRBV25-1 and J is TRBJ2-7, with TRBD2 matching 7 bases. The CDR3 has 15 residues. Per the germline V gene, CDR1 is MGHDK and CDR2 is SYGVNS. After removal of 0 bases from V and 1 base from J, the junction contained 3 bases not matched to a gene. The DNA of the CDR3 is TGTGCCAGCAGTGAATATGGGAGGGGTTCCTACGAGCAGTACTTC. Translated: CASSEYGRGSYEQYF.

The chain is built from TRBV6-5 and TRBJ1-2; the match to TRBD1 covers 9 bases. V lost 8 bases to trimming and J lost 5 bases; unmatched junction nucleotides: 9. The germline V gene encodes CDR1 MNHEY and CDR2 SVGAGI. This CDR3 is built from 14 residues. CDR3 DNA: TGTGCCAGCGGATCCGACAGGGGGATGTATGGCTACACCTTC. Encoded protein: CASGSDRGMYGYTF.

CDR3 sequence (DNA): TGTGCCAGCAGCTTGGAGCGGGGGGGCCTCAATGAGCAGTTCTTC. It is translated as CASSLERGGLNEQFF. V usage is TRBV5-6 and J usage is TRBJ2-1, with 10 nucleotides matching TRBD2. The CDR3 spans 15 residues. The germline V gene has CDR1 SGHDT and CDR2 YYEEEE. V was clipped by 0 bases and J by 6 bases; unmatched bases: 3.

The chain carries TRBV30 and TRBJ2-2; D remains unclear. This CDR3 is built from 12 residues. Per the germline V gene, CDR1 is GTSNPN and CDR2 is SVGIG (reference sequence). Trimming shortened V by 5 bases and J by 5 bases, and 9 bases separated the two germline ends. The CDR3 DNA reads TGTGCCTGGTGCTGGTCAACCGGGGAGCTGTTTTTT. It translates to CAWCWSTGELFF.

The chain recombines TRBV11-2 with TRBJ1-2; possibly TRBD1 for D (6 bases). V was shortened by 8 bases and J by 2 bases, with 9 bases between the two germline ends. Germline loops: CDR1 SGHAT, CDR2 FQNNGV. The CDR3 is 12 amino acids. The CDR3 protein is CASGTRNYGYTF. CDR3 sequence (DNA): TGTGCCAGCGGGACAAGAAACTATGGCTACACCTTC. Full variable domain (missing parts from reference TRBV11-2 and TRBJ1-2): EAGVAQSPRYKIIEKRQSVAFWCNPISGHATLYWYQQILGQGPKLLIQFQNNGVVDDSQLPKDRFSAERLKGVDSTLKIQPAKLEDSAVYLCASGTRNYGYTFGSGTRLTVV.

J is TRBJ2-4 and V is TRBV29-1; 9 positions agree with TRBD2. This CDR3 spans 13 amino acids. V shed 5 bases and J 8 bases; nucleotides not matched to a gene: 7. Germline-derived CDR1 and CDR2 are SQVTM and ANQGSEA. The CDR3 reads CSVCAGGQDIQYF. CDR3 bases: TGCAGCGTTTGTGCGGGAGGGCAAGACATTCAGTACTTC.

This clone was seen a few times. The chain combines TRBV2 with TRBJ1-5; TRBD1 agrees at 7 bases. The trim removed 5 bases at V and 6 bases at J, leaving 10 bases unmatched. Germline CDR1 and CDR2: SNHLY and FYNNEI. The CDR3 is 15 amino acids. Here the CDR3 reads CASSIQGSASQPQHF. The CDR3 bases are TGTGCCAGCAGTATACAGGGGAGTGCGAGTCAGCCCCAGCATTTT.

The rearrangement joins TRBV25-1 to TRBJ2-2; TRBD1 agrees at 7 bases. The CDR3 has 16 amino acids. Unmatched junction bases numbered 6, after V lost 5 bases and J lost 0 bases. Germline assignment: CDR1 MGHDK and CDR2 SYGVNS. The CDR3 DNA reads TGTGCCAGCAGTACGGCCGGGACAGCGAACACCGGGGAGCTGTTTTTT. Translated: CASSTAGTANTGELFF.

CDR3 region: CASSDRGLSPLHF. The DNA for the CDR3 is TGTGCCAGCAGCGACAGGGGGCTTTCACCCCTCCACTTT. The chain combines TRBV6-2 or TRBV6-3 with TRBJ1-6, with TRBD1 identical over 10 bases. The CDR3 runs 13 residues. The trim removed 6 bases at V and 9 bases at J, leaving 2 bases unmatched. Germline CDR1 is MNHEY and CDR2 is SVGEGT.

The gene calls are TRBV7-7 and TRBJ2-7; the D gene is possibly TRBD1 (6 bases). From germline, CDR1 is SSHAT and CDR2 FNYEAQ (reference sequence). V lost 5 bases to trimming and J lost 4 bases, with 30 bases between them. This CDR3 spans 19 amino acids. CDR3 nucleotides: TGTGCCAGCAGCCCCACAAATCAACGGACAGTCCCGGGGCAATACGAGCAGTACTTC. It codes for CASSPTNQRTVPGQYEQYF.

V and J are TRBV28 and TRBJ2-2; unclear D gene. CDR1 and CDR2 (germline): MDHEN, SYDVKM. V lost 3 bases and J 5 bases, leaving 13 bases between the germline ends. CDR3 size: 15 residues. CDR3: CASSLGARETGELFF. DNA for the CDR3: TGTGCCAGCAGTTTGGGCGCCCGTGAGACCGGGGAGCTGTTTTTT.

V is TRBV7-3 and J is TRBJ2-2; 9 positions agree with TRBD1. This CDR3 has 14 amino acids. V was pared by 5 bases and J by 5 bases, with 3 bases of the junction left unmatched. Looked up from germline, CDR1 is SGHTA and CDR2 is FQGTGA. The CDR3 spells CASSKQGATGELFF. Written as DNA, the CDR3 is TGTGCCAGCAGCAAACAGGGGGCGACCGGGGAGCTGTTTTTT.

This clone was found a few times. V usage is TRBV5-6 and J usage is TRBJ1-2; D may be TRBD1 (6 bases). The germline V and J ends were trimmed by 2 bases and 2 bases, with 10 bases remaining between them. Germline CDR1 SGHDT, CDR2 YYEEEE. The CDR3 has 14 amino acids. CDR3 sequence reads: CASSFTGTNYGYTF. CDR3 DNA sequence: TGTGCCAGCAGCTTTACAGGGACGAACTATGGCTACACCTTC.

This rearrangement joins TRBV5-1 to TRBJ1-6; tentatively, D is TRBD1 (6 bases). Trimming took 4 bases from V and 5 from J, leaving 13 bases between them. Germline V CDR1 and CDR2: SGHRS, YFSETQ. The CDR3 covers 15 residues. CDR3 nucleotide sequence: TGCGCCAGCAGCCCCCGGACAGATGATAATTCACCCCTCCACTTT. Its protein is CASSPRTDDNSPLHF.

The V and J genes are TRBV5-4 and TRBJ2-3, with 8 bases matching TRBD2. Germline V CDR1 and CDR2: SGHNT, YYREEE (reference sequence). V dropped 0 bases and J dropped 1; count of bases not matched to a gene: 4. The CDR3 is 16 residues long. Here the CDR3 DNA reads TGTGCCAGCAGCTTGGGGGCGGGAGGTGGCACAGATACGCAGTATTTT. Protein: CASSLGAGGGTDTQYF.

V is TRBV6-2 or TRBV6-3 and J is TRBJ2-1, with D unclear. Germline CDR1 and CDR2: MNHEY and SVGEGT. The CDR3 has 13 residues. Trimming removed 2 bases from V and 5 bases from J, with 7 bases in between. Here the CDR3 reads CASSYTKNNEQFF. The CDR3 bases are TGTGCCAGCAGTTACACTAAGAACAATGAGCAGTTCTTC.

CDR3 in amino acids: CASSDLGGRVSEAFF. The CDR3 DNA reads TGTGCCAGCAGTGATTTGGGGGGGCGCGTTTCCGAAGCTTTCTTT. The chain combines TRBV6-1 with TRBJ1-1; weak D call: TRBD1 (6 bases). Trimming stripped 3 bases from V and 8 bases from J, with 19 bases between. In germline, CDR1 is MNHNS, CDR2 SASEGT. This CDR3 is built from 15 residues.

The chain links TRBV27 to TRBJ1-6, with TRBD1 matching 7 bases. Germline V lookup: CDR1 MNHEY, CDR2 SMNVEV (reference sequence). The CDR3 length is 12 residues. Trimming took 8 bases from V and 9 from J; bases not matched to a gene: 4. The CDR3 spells CASSGQASPLHF. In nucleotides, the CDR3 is TGTGCCAGCTCTGGACAGGCTTCACCCCTCCACTTT.